This note documents a single T cell receptor beta chain sequence. Original methodology: Amplification of reference gene primers was used by the study to estimate nucleated cell counts. Measured with immunoSEQ multiplex PCR; TCRdb has only the in-frame clones, and not every one. The V and J calls and clone size come from that table; D and trimming were worked out from the DNA. The sample records over 8,000 clones, 75% to 90% being singletons. The sample comes from a study of blood T cell repertoires in COVID-19. Across the study: Acute-phase and convalescent COVID-19 samples originated in the United States, Italy and Spain. T cells, B-cell-depleted T cells, or PBMCs provided the cDNA or gDNA that served as material.

V was trimmed by 2 bases and J by 2 bases, leaving 6 bases between them. The CDR3 has 14 amino acids. Germline-derived CDR1 and CDR2 are SGHTA and FQGTGA. Specimen: peripheral blood. The origin of this receptor is a human donor with active COVID-19. The donor label of this sample is uncertain. The chain recombines TRBV7-3 with TRBJ2-2; D is ambiguous. CDR3 nucleotides: TGTGCCAGCAGCTTAGCGGCAAACACCGGGGAGCTGTTTTTT. Its protein is CASSLAANTGELFF.